The entry that follows covers one T cell receptor (beta chain) sequence. This sample stems from a study of T cell changes during pregnancy in multiple sclerosis. The CDR3 spans 14 residues. From germline, CDR1 is SGHNT and CDR2 YYREEE (reference sequence). Trimming removed 0 bases from V and 1 base from J, with 8 bases in between. Repertoires were generated with immunoSEQ multiplex PCR, while TCRdb's copy carries only in-frame clones and drops some. The sample consists of about 38,000 clones, 75% to 95% of them appearing once. The sequencing used CD8+ T cells from peripheral blood mononuclear cells, collected in the second trimester of pregnancy. The gene calls are TRBV5-4 and TRBJ2-7; a weak D match, TRBD1 (5 bases). This receptor was obtained from a female donor with multiple sclerosis, enrolled in a pregnancy study. In DNA, the CDR3 is TGTGCCAGCAGCTTGGGCCAGGGATCCTACGAGCAGTACTTC. Encoded protein: CASSLGQGSYEQYF.